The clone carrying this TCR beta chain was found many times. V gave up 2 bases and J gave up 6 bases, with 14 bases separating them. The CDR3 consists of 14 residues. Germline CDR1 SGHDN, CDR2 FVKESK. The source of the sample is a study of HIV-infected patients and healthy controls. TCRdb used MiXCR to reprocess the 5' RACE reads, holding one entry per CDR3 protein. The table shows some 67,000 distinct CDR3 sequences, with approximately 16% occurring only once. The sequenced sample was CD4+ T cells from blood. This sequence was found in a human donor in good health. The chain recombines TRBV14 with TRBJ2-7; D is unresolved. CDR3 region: CASSQYAGGLEQYF. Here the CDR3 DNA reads TGTGCCAGCAGCCAATATGCTGGCGGCCTCGAGCAGTACTTC.